Presented here are 18 T cell receptor beta chains from one specimen sequenced in a study of human T cells and chemical hapten exposure. MiXCR, run by TCRdb on the RACE reads, gives a single entry per CDR3 protein. The table lists 250,000 or so distinct CDR3 sequences, approximately 8.4% of them singletons, with about 2.1% in the top ten. Time point in this sample: pre-sensitization, week 0. Regarding treatment: therapeutic diphenylcyclopropenone sensitization with weekly scalp DPC. The sequencing here drew on whole blood, taken in connection with sensitization to the hapten diphenylcyclopropenone (DPC). Receptors were obtained from a middle-aged woman with alopecia areata. Some clones in this sample may be carry-over from other donors' samples.

This clonotype was counted at least ten times. This rearrangement joins TRBV7-2 to TRBJ2-5; D gene ambiguous. Deletions cut 5 bases from V and 6 bases from J, with 7 bases between. CDR1 and CDR2 from the germline V gene are SGHTA and FQGNSA. This CDR3 spans 11 amino acids. The CDR3 sequence: CASSQRQTQYF. The CDR3 DNA reads TGTGCCAGCAGCCAAAGACAGACCCAGTACTTC.

The rearrangement uses TRBV2 and TRBJ1-5; 8 bases line up with TRBD1. V gave up 0 bases and J gave up 7 bases; unmatched junction bases: 14. This CDR3 is 18 amino acids long. CDR1 SNHLY and CDR2 FYNNEI come from the germline V gene. In DNA, the CDR3 is TGTGCCAGCAGTGAAGCGGGTTCGGCAGGGGGCTCGAGACAGCCCCAGCATTTT. It yields the protein CASSEAGSAGGSRQPQHF.

V usage is TRBV3-1 and J usage is TRBJ2-7, with TRBD2 matching 12 bases. This CDR3 is 15 amino acids long. The ends lost 4 bases at V and 5 bases at J; junction bases unmatched: 6. CDR1 and CDR2 from the germline V gene are LGHDT and YNNKEL (reference sequence). CDR3 in amino acids: CASSPPTSGSHEQYF. The CDR3 DNA reads as TGTGCCAGCAGCCCACCGACTAGCGGGAGCCACGAGCAGTACTTC.

This clonotype has only a few counts. The chain couples TRBV28 to TRBJ2-7, with TRBD1 identical over 10 bases. The CDR3 has 15 amino acids. The germline V gene has CDR1 MDHEN and CDR2 SYDVKM. J was trimmed by 5 bases and V by 4 bases; bases with no gene match: 8. The CDR3 sequence: CASSYGTGESNEQYF. The CDR3 DNA is TGTGCCAGCAGTTACGGGACAGGGGAGTCGAACGAGCAGTACTTC.

The CDR3 DNA is TGTGCCAGCAGTTTTTCGACAGGGACGAGCGAGACCCAGTACTTC. The encoded protein is CASSFSTGTSETQYF. V usage is TRBV28 and J usage is TRBJ2-5; 7 bases are a match to TRBD1. Unmatched junction bases numbered 9, after V lost 3 bases and J lost 5 bases. This CDR3 spans 15 amino acids. The V gene's germline CDR1 is MDHEN and CDR2 SYDVKM.

The table lists this clonotype with many counts. A read error may produce the germline difference seen at one junction end. The chain has TRBV29-1 and TRBJ2-1; tentatively, D is TRBD1 (6 bases). The germline CDR1 and CDR2 sequences are SQVTM and ANQGSEA. The CDR3 sequence is 12 residues long. The CDR3 region is CSEGDEWAGASF. The CDR3 DNA follows: TGCAGTGAGGGGGACGAATGGGCCGGGGCCTCCTTC.

This clonotype was recorded at least ten times. The genes are TRBV12-3 or TRBV12-4 and TRBJ2-1; 8 nucleotides line up with TRBD1. V lost 0 bases, J lost 7 bases, and 5 bases stayed unmatched. There are 15 residues in the CDR3. CDR3 in amino acids: CASSLARTGRNEQFF. The CDR3, as DNA: TGTGCCAGCAGTTTAGCGAGGACAGGGCGGAATGAGCAGTTCTTC.

This clonotype was seen a few times. The chain recombines TRBV5-5 with TRBJ2-5; D is unclear. In germline, CDR1 is SGHKS, CDR2 YYEKEE (reference sequence). V was cut by 4 bases and J by 4 bases, with 17 bases left in between. This CDR3 is built from 15 residues. The CDR3: CASSPTGRPPETQYF. CDR3 DNA: TGTGCCAGCAGCCCAACCGGGCGCCCTCCAGAGACCCAGTACTTC.

The chain couples TRBV7-8 to TRBJ1-5; 8 bases are shared with TRBD1. There are 16 residues in the CDR3. The trim removed 4 bases at V and 9 bases at J, leaving 14 bases unmatched. CDR1 SGHVS and CDR2 FQNEAQ come from the germline V gene. CDR3 nucleotides: TGTGCCAGCAGCTCCCAGGGCGGGCAGGGGGCGAGGCCCCAGCATTTT. The encoded protein is CASSSQGGQGARPQHF.

This clonotype appeared many times. The chain couples TRBV5-6 to TRBJ1-2; tentative D call: TRBD1 (6 bases). The CDR3 is made up of 14 amino acids. The V end lost 4 bases, the J end lost 5 bases, and 15 bases lay between the germline ends. Germline V CDR1 and CDR2: SGHDT, YYEEEE. This CDR3 reads CASSPDRFSYGYTF. CDR3 DNA: TGTGCCAGCAGCCCCGACAGGTTTTCTTATGGCTACACCTTC.

The chain uses TRBV18 and TRBJ1-3; TRBD1 matches at 7 bases. Germline CDR1 is KGHSH and CDR2 is LQKENI. This CDR3 has 16 residues. The V gene end was trimmed by 2 bases and the J gene end by 6 bases; junction bases not matched to a gene: 10. CDR3 residues: CASSPTSGTVQNTIYF. CDR3 nucleotides: TGTGCCAGCTCACCAACTTCCGGGACAGTTCAAAACACCATATATTTT.

This clonotype was found once. Likely a read error: the CDR3 ends without its conserved phenylalanine or tryptophan. The V call is TRBV6-2 or TRBV6-3, the J call TRBJ1-5, with a weak D call TRBD1 (6 bases). V lost 5 bases to trimming and J lost 0 bases, with 17 bases between them. The CDR3 totals 17 residues. The V gene's germline CDR1 is MNHEY and CDR2 SVGEGT. The DNA for the CDR3 is TGTGCCAGCAGTCCAACAGGGACCCCATATAGCAATCAGCCCCAGCATTCT. Protein: CASSPTGTPYSNQPQHS.

This clonotype was seen repeatedly, ten times or more. V usage is TRBV12-3 or TRBV12-4 and J usage is TRBJ1-4, with a weak D call TRBD1 (5 bases). The CDR3 has 14 residues. The V end lost 3 bases, the J end lost 5 bases, and 10 bases lay between the germline ends. The CDR3 coding sequence is TGTGCCAGCAGTTTGGCTGCAGGGAATGAAAAACTGTTTTTT. Translation: CASSLAAGNEKLFF.

This clonotype was detected many times. This chain links TRBV29-1 with TRBJ2-1; 7 nucleotides line up with TRBD2. V lost 7 bases, J lost 2 bases, and 11 bases stayed unmatched. Germline CDR1 and CDR2: SQVTM and ANQGSEA. This CDR3 has 15 residues. The DNA of the CDR3 is TGCAGCGGTGCCGGGACTACCGTTCCCTACAATGAGCAGTTCTTC. Its translation is CSGAGTTVPYNEQFF.

This clonotype showed up many times. The rearrangement joins TRBV4-3 to TRBJ2-7; D is undetermined. The CDR3 consists of 13 residues. Germline V lookup: CDR1 LGHNA, CDR2 YSLEER. Trimming shortened V by 3 bases and J by 2 bases, and 8 bases separated the two germline ends. In DNA, the CDR3 is TGCGCCAGCAGCCAGCAGGTAGCCTACGAGCAGTACTTC. It yields the protein CASSQQVAYEQYF.

The chain has TRBV6-2 or TRBV6-3 and TRBJ2-3; 9 positions agree with TRBD1. V gave up 6 bases and J gave up 4 bases; unmatched junction bases: 11. The germline CDR1 and CDR2 sequences are MNHEY and SVGEGT. This CDR3 comprises 16 residues. CDR3 sequence (DNA): TGTGCCAGCAGGCAAACAGGGGGCCGGCAAGCAGATACGCAGTATTTT. Protein sequence: CASRQTGGRQADTQYF.

This clonotype showed up many times. The chain recombines TRBV12-3 or TRBV12-4 with TRBJ1-2, with D perhaps matching TRBD1 (6 bases). Trimming cost V 5 bases and J 4 bases, with 11 bases left between them. This CDR3 has 13 residues. CDR3 protein: CASSVTGGYGYTF. The CDR3 DNA is TGTGCCAGCAGTGTGACAGGAGGCTATGGCTACACCTTC.

This chain uses TRBV4-3 with TRBJ2-7; either TRBD1 or TRBD2 may supply D (5 bases each). V lost 4 bases and J lost 2, with 15 bases in between. CDR1 is LGHNA, CDR2 YSLEER, per germline. CDR3 length: 15 residues. The CDR3, as DNA: TGCGCCAGCAGCCTTTACCGGGACGGACCCTACGAGCAGTACTTC. Amino acid sequence: CASSLYRDGPYEQYF.